Shown below are 9 T cell receptor beta chains from a single sample sequenced in a study of blood T cells in healthy people across ages. A second roughly 7 to 11 cycle PCR used barcoded and J-beta primers. TCRdb reanalysed the 5' RACE reads using MiXCR and keeps one entry per CDR3 protein. Among roughly 1,700,000 distinct CDR3 sequences listed, under 30% were seen once. The material sequenced was blood. The receptors were gathered from a woman aged 25 to 45 in good health.

The chain carries TRBV12-3 or TRBV12-4 and TRBJ1-5; possibly TRBD1 for D (6 bases). This CDR3 spans 13 amino acids. V lost 6 bases and J 3 bases, leaving 9 bases between the germline ends. The CDR3 here is CASRDRNNQPQHF. In nucleotides, the CDR3 is TGTGCCAGCAGGGACAGAAACAATCAGCCCCAGCATTTT.

This clonotype has just a few counts. This chain links TRBV9 with TRBJ1-2; D possibly corresponds to TRBD1 (5 bases). CDR1 and CDR2 from the germline V gene are SGDLS and YYNGEE. The CDR3 covers 12 residues. V lost 4 bases to trimming and J lost 6 bases, with 10 bases between them. The CDR3 loop is CASSTGVNGYTF. The CDR3 bases are TGTGCCAGCAGCACGGGGGTGAATGGCTACACCTTC.

This clonotype was detected a few times. Relative to the germline gene, one junction end is altered; a read error may explain this. The chain links TRBV7-2 to TRBJ1-2; TRBD1 is a possible D gene (6 bases). CDR3 length: 14 amino acids. Per the germline V gene, CDR1 is SGHTA and CDR2 is FQGNSA. The CDR3, as DNA: TGTGCCAGCACCGCGTCGGGGGGCGGATATGGCTTCACCTTC. Encoded protein: CASTASGGGYGFTF.

Details on this clonotype: Sequence at one end of the junction differs from germline and may be a read error. The CDR3 is CASSPQETKNTEAFF. CDR3 sequence (DNA): TGTGCCAGCTCGCCACAGGAGACTAAGAACACTGAAGCTTTCTTT. The chain is built from TRBV18 and TRBJ1-1; maybe TRBD1 (5 bases). The V gene's germline CDR1 is KGHSH and CDR2 LQKENI. CDR3 length: 15 amino acids.

This clonotype was counted many times. J is TRBJ2-7 and V is TRBV6-6, with D tentatively TRBD2 (7 bases). The CDR3 has 15 amino acids. Germline loops: CDR1 MNHNY, CDR2 SVGAGI (reference sequence). V shed 6 bases and J shed 2 bases, with 17 bases lying between them. The DNA for the CDR3 is TGTGCCAGCAGGGAGCGGGAAGGGGGAGCCTACGAGCAGTACTTC. The encoded protein is CASREREGGAYEQYF.

This clonotype was found a few times. This chain links TRBV7-2 with TRBJ1-5, with 8 bases aligning to TRBD1. This CDR3 has 15 amino acids. The V and J ends lost 1 base and 6 bases, in that order; junction bases with no gene match: 5. Germline CDR1 SGHTA, CDR2 FQGNSA. In nucleotides, the CDR3 is TGTGCCAGCAGCTTAGATGGGACAGGAGTTCAGCCCCAGCATTTT. Protein product: CASSLDGTGVQPQHF.

Many counts were recorded for this clonotype. The J gene is TRBJ2-1, the V gene TRBV10-3; D not resolved. Germline-derived CDR1 and CDR2 are ENHRY and SYGVKD. This CDR3 contains 14 residues. Trimming cost V 0 bases and J 8 bases, with 11 bases left between them. The CDR3 coding sequence is TGTGCCATCAGTGAGTCACTGGTTATAGATGAGCAGTTCTTC. Its translation: CAISESLVIDEQFF.

In its sample, this clonotype was seen many times. V is TRBV7-9 and J is TRBJ2-7; D possibly corresponds to TRBD1 (6 bases). Germline CDR1 reads SEHNR; CDR2 reads FQNEAQ (reference sequence). This CDR3 is built from 14 residues. Trimming stripped 2 bases from V and 0 bases from J, with 8 bases between. Here the CDR3 reads CASSLTDSSYEQYF. In DNA form, the CDR3 reads TGTGCCAGCAGCTTAACGGACAGCTCCTACGAGCAGTACTTC.

This clonotype was found many times. J is TRBJ2-7 and V is TRBV5-1, with 7 nucleotides matching TRBD1. The germline CDR1 and CDR2 sequences are SGHRS and YFSETQ. The CDR3 is made up of 14 amino acids. V lost 3 bases to trimming and J lost 0 bases; unmatched junction nucleotides: 3. CDR3 in amino acids: CASSSDRVSYEQYF. The DNA for the CDR3 is TGCGCCAGCAGCTCAGACAGGGTCTCCTACGAGCAGTACTTC.